The 23 T cell receptor beta chains reported below all come from one sample, sequenced in a study of CD4 T cells in relation to SARS-CoV-2 and coronaviruses (dated by TCRdb to the early 2020s). To prepare the library, the immunoSEQ multiplex PCR assay was applied. Imported from immuneACCESS, the table was reduced by TCRdb to in-frame sequences with V and J called. These copies leave out some clones; in studies compared against another copy, an unresolved V gene accounts for under half, and the cause of the remainder is not known. In all, the sample holds 35,000 to 45,000 clones, and around nine tenths of those were seen once. In total, the top ten clones hold 9.2% of the sample. The material sequenced was memory CD4+ T cells from PBMCs. In light of the paper, this sample's cell subset or site label describes: memory (non-naive) CD4+ T cells. All receptors derive from an adult with COVID-19.

The chain carries TRBV11-2 and TRBJ2-7, with D possibly being TRBD2 (6 bases). Germline V CDR1 and CDR2: SGHAT, FQNNGV. This CDR3 spans 14 amino acids. Trimming cost V 9 bases and J 2 bases, with 17 bases left between them. This chain's CDR3 is CASRRLVRPYEQYF. As DNA, the CDR3 is TGTGCCAGTCGCCGACTAGTTCGTCCCTACGAGCAGTACTTC.

This clone was seen a handful of times. The chain combines TRBV7-6 with TRBJ1-6, with 9 bases identical to TRBD1. Germline V gene lookup returns CDR1 SGHVS and CDR2 FNYEAQ. The length of the CDR3 is 17 residues. V lost 5 bases, J lost 10 bases, and 15 bases stayed unmatched. The CDR3 nucleotides are TGTGCCAGCAGCGAGCTTAGGGGAAGGGACAGGGACTCACCCCTCCACTTT. Translated, it gives CASSELRGRDRDSPLHF.

In this sample, this clone turned up once. This chain's CDR3 is CASSLAGSAGELFF. CDR3 sequence (DNA): TGTGCCAGCAGCTTGGCAGGGTCGGCCGGGGAGCTGTTTTTT. The chain joins TRBV11-2 to TRBJ2-2; weak D call: TRBD1 (5 bases). Germline CDR1 and CDR2: SGHAT and FQNNGV. V lost 3 bases and J lost 6, with 11 bases in between. The CDR3 sequence is 14 residues long.

This chain uses TRBV20-1 with TRBJ1-2; D uncertain. This CDR3 is built from 13 residues. Germline CDR1 reads DFQATT; CDR2 reads SNEGSKA (reference sequence). The ends were cut back, 3 bases at V and 0 bases at J, with 8 bases in the middle. CDR3 in amino acids: CSASTDTNYGYTF. The CDR3 DNA reads TGCAGTGCTAGTACTGACACTAACTATGGCTACACCTTC.

This clone was counted a few times. J is TRBJ1-1 and V is TRBV19; tentative D call: TRBD1 (5 bases). The CDR3 is 14 amino acids. V lost 3 bases and J lost 2, with 10 bases in between. The germline gives CDR1 LNHDA, CDR2 SQIVND (reference sequence). CDR3 DNA sequence: TGTGCCAGTAGTATGACAGACTATAACACTGAAGCTTTCTTT. Its translation is CASSMTDYNTEAFF.

The V and J genes are TRBV5-4 and TRBJ2-5; 8 positions match TRBD2. This CDR3 contains 15 residues. Germline-derived CDR1 and CDR2 are SGHNT and YYREEE (reference sequence). The ends lost 3 bases at V and 5 bases at J; junction bases unmatched: 9. In nucleotides, the CDR3 is TGTGCCAGCAGCTCGCTCCCGACTAGCGCGGAGACCCAGTACTTC. It encodes CASSSLPTSAETQYF.

The chain carries TRBV11-3 and TRBJ2-5; possible D gene TRBD2, 5 bases. The V end lost 3 bases, the J end lost 0 bases, and 17 bases lay between the germline ends. The CDR3 contains 17 residues. The V gene's germline CDR1 is SGHNT and CDR2 YENEEA. The CDR3 sequence: CASSLGELTLYQETQYF. The DNA for the CDR3 is TGTGCCAGCAGCTTGGGAGAATTGACCCTGTACCAAGAGACCCAGTACTTC.

The chain links TRBV25-1 to TRBJ2-2, with 10 bases aligning to TRBD1. CDR1 and CDR2 (germline): MGHDK, SYGVNS. The ends lost 3 bases at V and 5 bases at J; junction bases unmatched: 6. The CDR3 totals 16 residues. DNA of the CDR3: TGTGCCAGCAGTGACTCCGACAGGGGGCTAACCGGGGAGCTGTTTTTT. It translates to CASSDSDRGLTGELFF.

This chain connects TRBV18 to TRBJ2-7, with 10 bases lining up with TRBD1. Germline loops: CDR1 KGHSH, CDR2 LQKENI. The CDR3 is made up of 14 amino acids. Losses at the gene ends were 6 bases for V and 5 bases for J; bases not matched to a gene: 7. The chain's CDR3 is CASSQSGTGDEQYF. The CDR3, as DNA: TGTGCCAGCTCTCAGTCCGGGACAGGGGACGAGCAGTACTTC.

The chain joins TRBV6-5 to TRBJ2-7, with D unclear. The V gene lost 5 bases and the J gene lost 6 bases, with 14 bases spanning the gap. Germline assignment: CDR1 MNHEY and CDR2 SVGAGI. The CDR3 length is 13 residues. The DNA of the CDR3 is TGTGCCAGCAGTCCCCACGGGCCGAGCGAGCAGTACTTC. It codes for CASSPHGPSEQYF.

This rearrangement joins TRBV3-1 (or the pseudogene TRBV3-2) to TRBJ1-2; possible D gene TRBD1, 5 bases. The CDR3 extends over 12 amino acids. Germline CDR1 LGHDT, CDR2 YNNKEL (reference sequence). Trimming pared 1 base from V and 12 bases from J, leaving 12 bases between. The CDR3 is CASSQGQGVDTF. CDR3 bases: TGTGCCAGCAGCCAAGGTCAAGGGGTAGACACCTTC.

As DNA, the CDR3 is TGTGCCAGCAGCTTTTCGACACTCCAAGAGACCCAGTACTTC. This sequence encodes CASSFSTLQETQYF. This sequence joins TRBV7-9 and TRBJ2-5; D gene uncertain. Deletions cut 3 bases from V and 1 base from J, with 9 bases between. The CDR3 spans 14 residues. CDR1 and CDR2 from the germline V gene are SEHNR and FQNEAQ (reference sequence). The full variable domain, its missing parts supplied by reference TRBV7-9 and TRBJ2-5, is DTGVSQNPRHKITKRGQNVTFRCDPISEHNRLYWYRQTLGQGPEFLTYFQNEAQLEKSRLLSDRFSAERPKGSFSTLEIQRTEQGDSAMYLCASSFSTLQETQYFGPGTRLLVL.

V usage is TRBV5-1 and J usage is TRBJ2-3, with D possibly TRBD1 on 6 matching bases. The CDR3 is 17 residues long. Trimming removed 5 bases from V and 0 bases from J, with 19 bases in between. Germline CDR1 is SGHRS and CDR2 is YFSETQ. This CDR3 is CASRYQGTTASTDTQYF. Here the CDR3 DNA reads TGCGCCAGCAGATATCAGGGGACGACCGCTAGCACAGATACGCAGTATTTT.

This clone was observed once. The chain recombines TRBV25-1 with TRBJ1-2, with unresolved D. The CDR3 sequence is 11 residues long. The V gene's germline CDR1 is MGHDK and CDR2 SYGVNS. V gave up 6 bases and J gave up 5 bases, with 7 bases separating them. CDR3 sequence (DNA): TGTGCCAGCAGGGGAGGATATGGCTACACCTTC. Encoded protein: CASRGGYGYTF.

This sequence joins TRBV12-3 or TRBV12-4 and TRBJ1-1; D not resolved. CDR3 length equals 13 residues. The V end was cut by 2 bases, the J end by 3 bases, with 7 bases between. Here the CDR3 reads CASSLTGYTEAFF. The CDR3 coding sequence is TGTGCCAGCAGTTTAACGGGGTACACTGAAGCTTTCTTT.

The V gene is TRBV24-1, the J gene TRBJ2-2, with D perhaps TRBD2 (5 bases). The CDR3 extends over 14 amino acids. Germline V gene lookup returns CDR1 KGHDR and CDR2 SFDVKD. V was shortened by 2 bases and J by 5 bases, with 8 bases between the two germline ends. CDR3 sequence reads: CATSDYPGTGELFF. CDR3 coding DNA: TGTGCCACCAGTGATTACCCGGGAACCGGGGAGCTGTTTTTT.

The V gene is TRBV18, the J gene TRBJ2-7; perhaps TRBD1 as D (6 bases). Trimming shortened V by 0 bases and J by 3 bases, and 12 bases separated the two germline ends. The CDR3 is 15 amino acids. Looked up from germline, CDR1 is KGHSH and CDR2 is LQKENI. CDR3: CASSPPILGGYEQYF. The CDR3 nucleotides are TGTGCCAGCTCACCACCGATTCTAGGGGGCTACGAGCAGTACTTC.

This chain connects TRBV6-6 to TRBJ1-5; D not resolved. Germline loops: CDR1 MNHNY, CDR2 SVGAGI (reference sequence). This CDR3 region has 14 residues. V gave up 6 bases and J gave up 1 base, with 10 bases separating them. DNA of the CDR3: TGTGCCAGCAGCCAATTTGGCAGCAATCAGCCCCAGCATTTT. Translating gives CASSQFGSNQPQHF.

The chain employs TRBV28 and TRBJ2-1; a weak D match, TRBD1 (6 bases). Germline V gives CDR1 MDHEN, CDR2 SYDVKM. This CDR3 is built from 15 residues. V was trimmed by 5 bases and J by 5 bases, leaving 16 bases between them. The CDR3 DNA reads TGTGCCAGCAGTCCTCCCGGGACAAACCACAATGAGCAGTTCTTC. This gives the protein CASSPPGTNHNEQFF.

The V gene is TRBV10-3, the J gene TRBJ1-2, with 10 bases fitting TRBD1. Germline assignment: CDR1 ENHRY and CDR2 SYGVKD. This CDR3 has 15 residues. V lost 2 bases and J lost 4; bases outside the gene matches: 4. The CDR3 DNA sequence: TGTGCCATCAGTGAGCCGACAGGGGGCAGCTATGGCTACACCTTC. Its protein product is CAISEPTGGSYGYTF.

The CDR3 nucleotides are TGTGCCAGCAGCTTAGTTGGGACAGCTCAGGGGTATTTT. Its translation: CASSLVGTAQGYF. This chain joins TRBV11-1 and TRBJ2-3; 7 nucleotides match TRBD1. Germline V gene data show CDR1 as SGHAT and CDR2 as FQDESV (reference sequence). The junction had 9 bases not matched to a gene; V was cut back by 1 base and J by 14 bases. The CDR3 contains 13 residues.

This chain connects TRBV6-1 to TRBJ2-7, with 9 bases that match TRBD1. The V segment lost 1 base and the J segment 1 base; nucleotides outside the gene matches: 2. Germline V gives CDR1 MNHNS, CDR2 SASEGT. This CDR3 comprises 15 residues. The CDR3 DNA follows: TGTGCCAGCAGTGAAGGGGGGACAGGGTCCTACGAGCAGTACTTC. Translated: CASSEGGTGSYEQYF.

This chain uses TRBV5-1 with TRBJ1-4, with a tentative D call TRBD1 (6 bases). The CDR3 loop spans 14 amino acids. V gave up 4 bases and J gave up 8 bases, with 15 bases separating them. Germline-derived CDR1 and CDR2 are SGHRS and YFSETQ. The CDR3 protein is CASSKGTTGEKLFF. CDR3 sequence (DNA): TGCGCCAGCAGCAAAGGGACAACCGGGGAAAAACTGTTTTTT.